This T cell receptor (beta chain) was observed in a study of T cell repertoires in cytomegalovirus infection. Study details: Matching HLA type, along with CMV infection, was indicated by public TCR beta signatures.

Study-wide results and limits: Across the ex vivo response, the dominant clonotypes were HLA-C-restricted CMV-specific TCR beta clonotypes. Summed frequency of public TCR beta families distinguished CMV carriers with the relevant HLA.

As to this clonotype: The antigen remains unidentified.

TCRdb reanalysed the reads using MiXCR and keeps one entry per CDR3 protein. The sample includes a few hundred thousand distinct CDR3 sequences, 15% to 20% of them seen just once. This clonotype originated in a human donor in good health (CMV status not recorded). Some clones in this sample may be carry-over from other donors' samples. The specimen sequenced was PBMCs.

The CDR3, as DNA: TGTGCCAGCAGTGGCGAACTAGCGAGCAATGAGCAGTTCTTC. Its protein is CASSGELASNEQFF. The V gene is TRBV6-6, the J gene TRBJ2-1; TRBD2 matches at 7 bases. CDR1 and CDR2 from the germline V gene are MNHNY and SVGAGI (reference sequence). The CDR3 has 14 residues. J gave up 6 bases and V 5 bases, and 7 bases lay outside the gene matches.